This T cell receptor (beta chain) derives from a study of shared clonotypes between healthy human individuals. CDR1 and CDR2 (germline): SEHNR, FQNEAQ (reference sequence). This CDR3 contains 15 residues. V dropped 1 base and J dropped 0 bases, with 6 bases sitting between them. Genomic DNA belonging to each subset was distributed in equal measure over several immunoSEQ plates. Some clones are missing from TCRdb's copy, which holds only in-frame ones; the method was immunoSEQ multiplex PCR. The sample has more than 2 million clones; about 94% are singletons. Naive CD8 cells, CD45RO-negative and positively selected for CCR7, excluded terminally differentiated effector memory CD45RA+ cells.

V gene TRBV7-9 combines with J gene TRBJ2-2; D is possibly TRBD1 (5 bases). This TCR was sampled from a man between 18 and 35 years old in good health. Some clones in this sample may be carry-over from other donors' samples. The sequencing sample was made of naive CD8+ T cells from PBMCs. The CDR3 DNA reads as TGTGCCAGCAGCTTAGGCAGGGCGAACACCGGGGAGCTGTTTTTT. This sequence encodes CASSLGRANTGELFF.